Listed below are T cell receptor beta chains from one sample, sequenced in a study of Graves' ophthalmopathy and Graves' hyperthyroidism. Using its own MiXCR run on the multiplex PCR reads, TCRdb lists one record per CDR3 protein. Here the sample spans 500,000 to 700,000 distinct CDR3 sequences, roughly 40% being singletons. The specimen was peripheral blood or thyroid tissue (not recorded which). These receptors came from an adult man with Graves' hyperthyroidism. The CDR3 runs from the conserved cysteine through the conserved F or W. Fields, in order: clone size, D gene, J gene, V gene, CDR3 protein, CDR3 DNA. A D gene is named only where the DNA matches it firmly. Rows give clone size only sometimes, using once, few, many, or a class for an expanded clone.

. | . | TRBJ1-3 | TRBV10-3 | CAITPRGGNTIYF | TGTGCCATCACACCGCGGGGGGGGAACACCATATATTTT
many | . | TRBJ1-1 | TRBV19 | CASSISAAGIMNTEAFF | TGTGCCAGTAGTATATCGGCGGCAGGGATCATGAACACTGAAGCTTTCTTT
. | TRBD1 | TRBJ2-2 | TRBV4-1 | CASSPGQGINTGELFF | TGCGCCAGCAGCCCGGGACAGGGGATAAACACCGGGGAGCTGTTTTTT
many | . | TRBJ2-2 | TRBV6-1 | CASSESRVTGELFF | TGTGCCAGCAGTGAATCCAGGGTCACCGGGGAGCTGTTTTTT
once | TRBD1 | TRBJ2-7 | TRBV7-2 | CASSTYTGGSYEQYF | TGTGCCAGCAGCACCTATACAGGGGGCTCCTACGAGCAGTACTTC
many | . | TRBJ2-5 | TRBV9 | CASSVDGGETQYF | TGTGCCAGCAGCGTAGATGGCGGAGAGACCCAGTACTTC
many | TRBD1 | TRBJ2-7 | TRBV7-9 | CASSAGTGRAYEQYF | TGTGCCAGCAGCGCAGGGACAGGACGAGCCTACGAGCAGTACTTC
few | . | TRBJ2-7 | TRBV18 | CASSPPTNSYEQYF | TGTGCCAGCTCACCACCGACGAACTCCTACGAGCAGTACTTC
many | . | TRBJ1-3 | TRBV12-3/TRBV12-4 | CASSVSSGNTIYF | TGTGCCAGCAGTGTCAGCTCTGGAAACACCATATATTTT
many | TRBD2 | TRBJ2-2 | TRBV4-2 | CASSQGKSGKNTGELFF | TGTGCCAGCAGCCAAGGGAAAAGCGGGAAGAACACCGGGGAGCTGTTTTTT
few | TRBD2 | TRBJ2-7 | TRBV6-5 | CASSQMGLADSYEQYF | TGTGCCAGCAGTCAAATGGGACTAGCGGACTCCTACGAGCAGTACTTC
. | . | TRBJ1-1 | TRBV12-3/TRBV12-4 | CASSAGGWNTEAFF | TGTGCCAGCAGTGCAGGTGGTTGGAACACTGAAGCTTTCTTT
. | . | TRBJ2-6 | TRBV10-3 | CAIRDTGYTEAF | TGTGCCATCCGTGACACGGGGTACACTGAAGCTTTC
. | . | TRBJ2-5 | TRBV20-1 | CSARELQETQYF | TGCAGTGCTAGGGAACTTCAGGAGACCCAGTACTTC
. | TRBD1 | TRBJ1-2 | TRBV10-3 | CAISDLAGQDYGYTF | TGTGCCATCAGTGATCTAGCGGGACAGGATTATGGCTACACCTTC
many | . | TRBJ2-2 | TRBV19 | CASRDYTGELFF | TGTGCCAGTAGGGACTACACCGGGGAGCTGTTTTTT
. | . | TRBJ2-3 | TRBV2 | CASRRSTDTQYF | TGTGCCAGCAGACGCAGCACAGATACGCAGTATTTT
many | TRBD1 | TRBJ2-5 | TRBV11-2 | CASRAPGTGDGATQYF | TGTGCCAGCCGGGCTCCCGGGACAGGGGACGGAGCGACCCAGTACTTC
many | . | TRBJ1-3 | TRBV29-1 | CSGGPGGLSGNTIYF | TGCAGCGGGGGACCCGGGGGTCTCTCTGGAAACACCATATATTTT
. | TRBD2 | TRBJ2-7 | TRBV25-1 | CASSEYESSGGNEQYF | TGTGCCAGCAGTGAATATGAGAGTAGCGGGGGGAATGAGCAGTACTTC
. | . | TRBJ1-5 | TRBV6-5 | CASSQGGLRQPQHF | TGTGCCAGCTCCCAGGGCGGCCTTAGGCAGCCCCAGCATTTT
. | TRBD2 | TRBJ2-5 | TRBV20-1 | CSARGTSGVVETQYF | TGCAGTGCTAGAGGGACTAGCGGGGTGGTAGAGACCCAGTACTTC
. | . | TRBJ2-7 | TRBV10-3 | CARRQEADNEQYF | TGTGCCAGACGACAGGAGGCCGACAATGAGCAGTACTTC
once | TRBD1 | TRBJ1-1 | TRBV29-1 | CSGLGQGGLNTEASF | TGCAGCGGACTGGGACAGGGAGGCTTGAACACTGAAGCTTCCTTT
. | . | TRBJ2-3 | TRBV24-1 | CATSAPPGAGTSTDTQYF | TGTGCCACCAGTGCCCCTCCCGGGGCGGGGACTAGCACAGATACGCAGTATTTT
. | . | TRBJ2-7 | TRBV29-1 | CSAVGETYEQYF | TGCAGCGCTGTCGGGGAAACCTACGAGCAGTACTTC
many | . | TRBJ1-2 | TRBV12-3/TRBV12-4 | CASSPGLLGGYTF | TGTGCCAGCAGCCCCGGGCTGCTTGGCGGCTACACCTTC
many | . | TRBJ2-5 | TRBV13 | CASSFLETQYF | TGTGCCAGCAGCTTCCTAGAGACCCAGTACTTC
many | TRBD2 | TRBJ2-5 | TRBV5-8 | CASSDTSGSRETQYF | TGTGCCAGCAGCGATACTAGCGGGAGTCGGGAGACCCAGTACTTC
. | . | TRBJ2-7 | TRBV29-1 | CSLGEASYEQYF | TGCAGCTTAGGGGAGGCGTCCTACGAGCAGTACTTC
. | . | TRBJ2-3 | TRBV20-1 | CSARGSGGGSTDTQYF | TGCAGTGCTAGAGGATCCGGAGGGGGGAGCACAGATACGCAGTATTTT
many | . | TRBJ2-2 | TRBV10-3 | CASSKTMTNTGELFF | TGTGCCAGCAGTAAGACCATGACGAACACCGGGGAGCTGTTTTTT
. | . | TRBJ1-1 | TRBV29-1 | CSVDGQGWHTEAFF | TGCAGCGTTGATGGGCAGGGCTGGCACACTGAAGCTTTCTTT
many | . | TRBJ1-5 | TRBV20-1 | CSARSSRVFDQPQHF | TGCAGTGCTAGATCCTCGAGAGTGTTCGATCAGCCCCAGCATTTT
. | TRBD1 | TRBJ2-2 | TRBV10-3 | CATPLTGGVMTGELFF | TGTGCCACGCCTTTGACAGGGGGCGTTATGACCGGGGAGCTGTTTTTT
many | TRBD2 | TRBJ2-2 | TRBV4-1 | CASSLRTSGSAAGELFF | TGCGCCAGCAGCCTAAGGACTAGCGGGAGCGCTGCCGGGGAGCTGTTTTTT
. | . | TRBJ1-2 | TRBV20-1 | CSARPTGPLYGYTF | TGCAGTGCTAGGCCAACAGGGCCCCTCTATGGCTACACCTTC
few | . | TRBJ1-6 | TRBV14 | CASSQDSAVYNSPLHF | TGTGCCAGCAGCCAAGATTCTGCAGTATATAATTCACCCCTCCACTTT
. | . | TRBJ1-1 | TRBV4-1 | CASSQEPVTGRLTEAFF | TGCGCCAGCAGCCAAGAGCCGGTAACAGGGCGTCTTACTGAAGCTTTCTTT
once | TRBD1 | TRBJ2-3 | TRBV9 | CASSSTGFGTDTQYF | TGTGCCAGCAGTTCGACAGGGTTTGGCACAGATACGCAGTATTTT
. | . | TRBJ2-1 | TRBV7-3 | CASSLISGRPWDEQFF | TGTGCCAGCAGCTTAATCTCAGGGCGGCCTTGGGATGAGCAGTTCTTC
few | . | TRBJ2-1 | TRBV7-2 | CASSLGRGNKEQFF | TGTGCCAGCAGCTTAGGTAGGGGGAATAAGGAGCAGTTCTTC
. | . | TRBJ2-1 | TRBV2 | CASSEASRPIYNEQFF | TGTGCCAGCAGTGAAGCTTCGCGTCCGATATACAATGAGCAGTTCTTC
. | . | TRBJ1-1 | TRBV2 | CASRSGGTRTEAFF | TGTGCCAGCAGGAGCGGGGGGACGAGGACTGAAGCTTTCTTT
many | TRBD2 | TRBJ2-7 | TRBV24-1 | CATSTRRLAAQFSYEQYF | TGTGCCACCTCAACCCGGAGACTAGCGGCGCAGTTCTCCTACGAGCAGTACTTC
once | . | TRBJ2-5 | TRBV25-1 | CAGSEPWAGAPGGLETQYF | TGTGCCGGCAGTGAGCCATGGGCAGGGGCTCCCGGGGGTCTGGAGACCCAGTACTTC
many | . | TRBJ1-6 | TRBV20-1 | CSARVTDNSPLHF | TGCAGTGCTAGAGTGACAGACAATTCACCCCTCCACTTT
. | TRBD1 | TRBJ1-2 | TRBV29-1 | CSVGDRIYGYTF | TGCAGCGTAGGGGACAGAATCTATGGCTACACCTTC